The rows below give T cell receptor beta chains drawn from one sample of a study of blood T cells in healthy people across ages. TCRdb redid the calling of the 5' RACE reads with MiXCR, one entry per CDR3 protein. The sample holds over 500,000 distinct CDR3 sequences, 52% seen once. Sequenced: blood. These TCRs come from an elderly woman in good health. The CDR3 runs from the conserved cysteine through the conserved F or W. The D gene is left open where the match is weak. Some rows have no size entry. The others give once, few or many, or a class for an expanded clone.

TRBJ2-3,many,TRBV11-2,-,TGTGCCAGCGGGGGCACAGATACGCAGTATTTT,CASGGTDTQYF
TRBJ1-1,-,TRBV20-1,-,TGCAGTGCTAGACCAGGGACGGGTATTGAAGCTTTCTTT,CSARPGTGIEAFF
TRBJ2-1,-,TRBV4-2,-,TGTGCCAGCAGCCAAGTTGGCCTGAACAATGAGCAGTTCTTC,CASSQVGLNNEQFF
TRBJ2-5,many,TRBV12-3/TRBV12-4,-,TGTGCCAGCAGGTCCGTGGAGACCCAGTACTTC,CASRSVETQYF
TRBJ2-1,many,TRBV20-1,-,TGCAGTGCTAGAGATTCGACCAGGTGGCAGTTCTTC,CSARDSTRWQFF
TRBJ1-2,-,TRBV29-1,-,TGCGGCACCAGGGCCGATTTCTACGGCTACACCTTC,CGTRADFYGYTF
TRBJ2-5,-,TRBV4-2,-,TGTGCCAGCAGCCAAGATCATACAGGAGAGACCCAGTACTTC,CASSQDHTGETQYF
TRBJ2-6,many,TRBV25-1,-,TGTGCCAGCAGTGGATCTCGAGAGAGCTCTGGGGCCAACGTCCTGACTTTC,CASSGSRESSGANVLTF
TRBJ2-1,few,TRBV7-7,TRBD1,TGTGCTAGCAGCTTATGGGGTCCGGCAGGGGGTTACAATGAGCAGTTCTTC,CASSLWGPAGGYNEQFF
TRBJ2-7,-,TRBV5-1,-,TGCGCCAGCAGTAGCCGGGACCCAACCTACGAGCAGTACTTC,CASSSRDPTYEQYF
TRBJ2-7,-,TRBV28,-,TGTGCCAGCAGAGCCGCCGACAGTTACTACGAGCAGTACTTC,CASRAADSYYEQYF
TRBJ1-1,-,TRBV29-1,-,TGCAGCGTTACCGGGACAAGAGAAGCTTTCTTT,CSVTGTREAFF
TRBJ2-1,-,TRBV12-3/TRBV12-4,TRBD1,TGTGCCAGCAGGAAAGACAGGGCGGCGGATGAGCAGTTCTTC,CASRKDRAADEQFF
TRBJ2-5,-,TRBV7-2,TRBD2,TGTGCCAGCAGCTGGGTAGCGGGGAACCAAGAGACCCAGTACTTC,CASSWVAGNQETQYF
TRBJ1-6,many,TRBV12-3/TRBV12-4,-,TGTGCCAGCGATCCAGGGAGCCGCTCCTATAATTCACCCCTCCACTTT,CASDPGSRSYNSPLHF
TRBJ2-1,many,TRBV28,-,TGTGCCAGCAGAACCGGCTACAATGAGCAGTTCTTC,CASRTGYNEQFF
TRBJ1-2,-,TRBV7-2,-,TGTGCCAGCAGCTTAGCGCACTATGGCTACACCTTC,CASSLAHYGYTF
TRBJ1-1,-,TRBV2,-,TGTGCCAGCAGTGACAGAACAGTCATGAACACTGAAGCTTTCTTT,CASSDRTVMNTEAFF
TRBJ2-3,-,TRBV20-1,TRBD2,TGCAGTGCTACCCGGGGGGACGGCGCAGATACGCAGTATTTT,CSATRGDGADTQYF
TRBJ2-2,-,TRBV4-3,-,TGCGCCAGCAGCCTAAAAATACAGGGTGCCGGGGAGCTGTTTTTT,CASSLKIQGAGELFF
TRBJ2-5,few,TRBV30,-,TGTGCCTCATCAATAGGAGAGACCCAGTACTTC,CASSIGETQYF
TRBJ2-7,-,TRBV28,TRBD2,TGTGCCAGCAGTATGACTAGCGGGAGGTTGGCTCCCTACGAGCAGTACTTC,CASSMTSGRLAPYEQYF
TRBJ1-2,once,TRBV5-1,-,TGCGCCAGCAGCCCGTCTTGGGTTCAGGTGGGCTACACCTTC,CASSPSWVQVGYTF
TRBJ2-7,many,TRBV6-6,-,TGTGCCAGCAGTTACTCCGCCCTCTACGAGCAGTACTTC,CASSYSALYEQYF
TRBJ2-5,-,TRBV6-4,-,TGTGCCAGCAGTGAAATTTCCCGGGACCGCGTCTGTGGGACCCAGTACTTC,CASSEISRDRVCGTQYF
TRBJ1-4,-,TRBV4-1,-,TGCGCCAGCAGCCTTGGGGTGGCGGACGAAAAACTGTTTTTT,CASSLGVADEKLFF
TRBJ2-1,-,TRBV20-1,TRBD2,TGCAGTGCTAGAAGCGGGGCGGCGGGCGTTTACAATGAGCAGTTCTTC,CSARSGAAGVYNEQFF
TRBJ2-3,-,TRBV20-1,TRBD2,TGCAGTGCCGGACTAGCGGGAATTAAAACGGATACGCAGTATTTT,CSAGLAGIKTDTQYF
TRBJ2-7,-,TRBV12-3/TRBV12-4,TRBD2,TGTGCCAGCAGGTTAGCGGGGGGGCCGGTCAATGAGCAGTACTTC,CASRLAGGPVNEQYF
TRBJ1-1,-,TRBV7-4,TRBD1,TGTGCCAGCAGCTCCCGACAGGGGAGGGCGAACACTGAAGCTTTCTTT,CASSSRQGRANTEAFF
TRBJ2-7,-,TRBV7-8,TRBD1,TGTGCCAGCAGCTCTACAGAGGGGGCGAGTGAGCAGTACTTC,CASSSTEGASEQYF
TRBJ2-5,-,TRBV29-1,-,TGCAGCGCCAAGGCACCAGAGACCCAGTACTTC,CSAKAPETQYF
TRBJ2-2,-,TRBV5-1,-,TGCGCCAGCAGCAGGGCCCCGAACACCGGGGAGCTGTTTTTT,CASSRAPNTGELFF
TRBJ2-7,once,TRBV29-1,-,TGCAGCGTTGCGGGGGAATTCAGGTTAAGCTCCTACGAGCAGTACTTC,CSVAGEFRLSSYEQYF
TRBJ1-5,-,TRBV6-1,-,TGTGCCAGCAGCTTCCGGGAGAACAGCAATCAGCCCCAGCATTTT,CASSFRENSNQPQHF
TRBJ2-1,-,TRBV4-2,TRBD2,TGTGCCAGCGGCCAAGGCGGGCTAGCGGGAATATTTAATGAGCAGTTCTTC,CASGQGGLAGIFNEQFF
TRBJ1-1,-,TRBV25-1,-,TGTGCCAGCTCCGGACAGTTAATGAACACTGAAGCTTTCTTT,CASSGQLMNTEAFF
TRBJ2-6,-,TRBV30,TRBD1,TGTGCCTGGAGTGTACGGGGACAGGCTGGGGCCAACGTCCTGACTTTC,CAWSVRGQAGANVLTF
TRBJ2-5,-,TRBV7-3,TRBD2,TGTGCCAGCAGTCAAGAACCGACTAGCGGGAATCTACAAGAGACCCAGTACTTC,CASSQEPTSGNLQETQYF
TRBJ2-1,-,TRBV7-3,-,TGTGCCAGCAGCCGCTCCGGGGACGCTGAGCAGTTCTTC,CASSRSGDAEQFF
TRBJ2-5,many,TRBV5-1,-,TGCGCCAGCAGCTTGAGGTCGGCGGAGACCCAGTACTTC,CASSLRSAETQYF
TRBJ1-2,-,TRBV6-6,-,TGTGCCAGCACCACGGACAGTAACTATGGCTACACCTTC,CASTTDSNYGYTF
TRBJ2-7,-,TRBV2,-,TGTGCCAGCAGTGTATCACCCGCCTACGAGCAGTACTTC,CASSVSPAYEQYF
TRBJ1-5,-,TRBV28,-,TGTGCCAGCAGTCCCCAGATCATCCTGTTGGGCAATCAGCCCCAGCATTTT,CASSPQIILLGNQPQHF
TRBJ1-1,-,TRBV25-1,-,TGTGCCAGCAGTGACCGATACACAGTGTCAGCTTTCTTT,CASSDRYTVSAFF
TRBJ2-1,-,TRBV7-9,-,TGTGCCAGCAGCCCAGACCGCGGGGCCGGTGGCGGCTACAATGAGCAGTTCTTC,CASSPDRGAGGGYNEQFF
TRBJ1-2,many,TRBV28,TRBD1,TGTGCCAGCAGTCGGACAGGGCCAGAGCCTGGCTACACCTTC,CASSRTGPEPGYTF
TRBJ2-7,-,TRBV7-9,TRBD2,TGTGCCACCTCACCCACCACTAGCGCCCACGAGCAGTACTTC,CATSPTTSAHEQYF
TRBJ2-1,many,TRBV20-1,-,TGCAGTGCCGGCGTGGGCCACTACAATGAGCAGTTCTTC,CSAGVGHYNEQFF
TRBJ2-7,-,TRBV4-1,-,TGCGCCAGCAGCCAAGATCGTAGGGGGGGCGAGCAGTACTTC,CASSQDRRGGEQYF
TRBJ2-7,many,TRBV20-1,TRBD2,TGCAGTGCCGGAGGGACTAGCGGGTTCGGGCAGTACTTC,CSAGGTSGFGQYF
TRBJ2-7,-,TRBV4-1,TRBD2,TGCGCCAGCAGCCAAACGGGAGGGAACGGACTCCACGAGCAGTACTTC,CASSQTGGNGLHEQYF
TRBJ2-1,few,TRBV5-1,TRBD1,TGCGCCAGCAGCCCCGGGGACAGGGTTACATTGAATGAGCAGTTCTTC,CASSPGDRVTLNEQFF
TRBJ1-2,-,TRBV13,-,TGTGCCAGCAGCGTAGGTCTGACAGGCGGTGGCTACACCTTC,CASSVGLTGGGYTF
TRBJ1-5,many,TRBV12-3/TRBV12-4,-,TGTGCCAGCAGTAGACAGGCCTACCGCTGGAGCAATCAGCCCCAGCATTTT,CASSRQAYRWSNQPQHF
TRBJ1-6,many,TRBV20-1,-,TGCAGTGCTAGAGATCTAGAGGCCAATTCACCCCTCCACTTT,CSARDLEANSPLHF
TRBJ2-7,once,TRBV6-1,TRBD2,TGTGCCAGCAGTGAAGCATTCCTAGCGGGGATACTTACCTACGAGCAGTACTTC,CASSEAFLAGILTYEQYF
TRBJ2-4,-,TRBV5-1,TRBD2,TGCGCCAGCAGCTTGGCCCACGTCGGGGGGGGAAAAAACATTCAGTACTTC,CASSLAHVGGGKNIQYF
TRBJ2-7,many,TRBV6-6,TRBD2,TGTGCCAGCAGTTACTCTGGGACTAGCGGGCCCTACGAGCAGTACTTC,CASSYSGTSGPYEQYF